This T cell receptor (beta chain) was sequenced during a study of T cells in Graves' hyperthyroidism and ophthalmopathy. The study, taken as a whole, reports: Also found in blood were most expanded thyroid clonotypes above 0.001.

Lactation, pregnancy, other autoimmune disease or uncontrolled infection excluded patients. The table lists this clonotype with many counts. The target antigen is unknown. RNA transcripts served as the template for amplifying TCR beta CDR3 regions. First-round RT-PCR targeting the TCR CDR3 was performed with the HTBI primer set. TCRdb redid the calling of the multiplex PCR reads with MiXCR, one entry per CDR3 protein. The sample has 360,000 or so distinct CDR3 sequences, about 15% seen once. Trimming pared 6 bases from V and 2 bases from J, leaving 14 bases between. CDR1 is SGHRS and CDR2 is YFSETQ in the germline V gene. This CDR3 is 14 amino acids long.

This receptor was taken from a woman aged 55-70 years with Graves' ophthalmopathy. The specimen sequenced was blood. The V call is TRBV5-1, the J call TRBJ2-5; TRBD2 is a possible D gene (6 bases). The CDR3: CASTGVLRQETQYF. The CDR3 nucleotides are TGCGCCAGCACGGGAGTGTTGAGACAAGAGACCCAGTACTTC. Supplemented by reference TRBV5-1 and TRBJ2-5, the full variable domain reads KAGVTQTPRYLIKTRGQQVTLSCSPISGHRSVSWYQQTPGQGLQFLFEYFSETQRNKGNFPGRFSGRQFSNSRSEMNVSTLELGDSALYLCASTGVLRQETQYFGPGTRLLVL.